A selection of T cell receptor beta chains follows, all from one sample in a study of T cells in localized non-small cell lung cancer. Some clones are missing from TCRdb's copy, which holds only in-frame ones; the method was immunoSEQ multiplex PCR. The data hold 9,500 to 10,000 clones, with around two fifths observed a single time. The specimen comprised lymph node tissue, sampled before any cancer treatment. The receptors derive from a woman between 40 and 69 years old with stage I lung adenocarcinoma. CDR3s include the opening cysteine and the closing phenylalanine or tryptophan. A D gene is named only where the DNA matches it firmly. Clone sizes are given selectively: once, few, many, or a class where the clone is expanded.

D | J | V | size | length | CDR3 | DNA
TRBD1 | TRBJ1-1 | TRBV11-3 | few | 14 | CASSNRDRNTEAFF | TGTGCCAGCAGCAACCGGGACAGGAACACTGAAGCTTTCTTT
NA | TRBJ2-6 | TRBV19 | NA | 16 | CASSTGGGSGANVLTF | TGTGCCAGTAGTACGGGTGGTGGCTCTGGGGCCAACGTCCTGACTTTC
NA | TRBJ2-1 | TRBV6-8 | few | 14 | CASSYAQASDEQFF | TGTGCCAGCAGTTATGCCCAGGCCTCGGATGAGCAGTTCTTC
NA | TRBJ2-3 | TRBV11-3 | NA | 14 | CASRRGLSTDTQYF | TGTGCCAGCAGACGAGGGCTTAGCACAGATACGCAGTATTTT
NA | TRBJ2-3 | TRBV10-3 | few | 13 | CAISEGASDTQYF | TGTGCCATCAGTGAGGGGGCATCAGATACGCAGTATTTT
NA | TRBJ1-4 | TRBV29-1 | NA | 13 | CSVEFGSRGKLFF | TGCAGCGTTGAGTTTGGTTCGAGGGGTAAACTGTTTTTT
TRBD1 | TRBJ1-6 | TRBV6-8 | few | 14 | CASSQDRFNSPLHF | TGTGCCAGCAGCCAGGACAGGTTCAATTCACCCCTCCACTTT
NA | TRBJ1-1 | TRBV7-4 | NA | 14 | CASSLRGLGTEAFF | TGTGCCAGCAGTTTACGGGGCTTAGGTACTGAAGCTTTCTTT
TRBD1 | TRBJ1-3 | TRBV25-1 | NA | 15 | CASSEQTGEQNTIYF | TGTGCCAGCAGTGAGCAGACAGGGGAACAAAACACCATATATTTT
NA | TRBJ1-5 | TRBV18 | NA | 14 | CASSPRQINQPQHF | TGTGCCAGCTCACCACGGCAGATCAATCAGCCCCAGCATTTT
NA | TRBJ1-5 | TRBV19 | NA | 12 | CASSDNNQPQHF | TGTGCCAGTTCTGACAACAATCAGCCCCAGCATTTT
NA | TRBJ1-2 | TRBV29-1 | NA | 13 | CSVQQGTNYGYTF | TGCAGCGTCCAACAGGGAACGAACTATGGCTACACCTTC
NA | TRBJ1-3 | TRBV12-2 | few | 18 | CATPRDRGSQNSGNTIYF | TGTGCCACCCCCCGGGACAGGGGGAGTCAAAACTCTGGAAACACCATATATTTT
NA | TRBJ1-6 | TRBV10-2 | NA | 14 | CASGRRDPNSPLHF | TGCGCCAGCGGACGCCGGGACCCTAATTCACCCCTCCACTTT
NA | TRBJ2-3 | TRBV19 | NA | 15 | CASSMSRRGTDTQYF | TGTGCCAGTAGTATGTCGAGAAGGGGCACAGATACGCAGTATTTT
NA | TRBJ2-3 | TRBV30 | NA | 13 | CAWSPDSAYTQYF | TGTGCCTGGAGTCCGGACAGCGCCTATACGCAGTATTTT
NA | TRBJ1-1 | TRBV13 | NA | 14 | CASSLAGTNTEAFF | TGTGCCAGCAGCTTAGCAGGAACCAACACTGAAGCTTTCTTT
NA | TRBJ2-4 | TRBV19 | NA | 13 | CASSMTGKNIQYF | TGTGCCAGTAGTATGACAGGAAAAAACATTCAGTACTTC
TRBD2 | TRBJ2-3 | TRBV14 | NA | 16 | CASSQGGLAATDTQYF | TGTGCCAGCAGCCAGGGAGGACTAGCGGCCACAGATACGCAGTATTTT
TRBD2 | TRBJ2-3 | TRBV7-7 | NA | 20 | CASSLARLAGGYSSTDTQYF | TGTGCCAGCAGCTTAGCTCGTCTAGCGGGGGGCTATTCTAGCACAGATACGCAGTATTTT
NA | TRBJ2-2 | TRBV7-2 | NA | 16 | CASSLNRGPNTGELFF | TGTGCCAGCAGCTTAAATCGTGGACCGAACACCGGGGAGCTGTTTTTT
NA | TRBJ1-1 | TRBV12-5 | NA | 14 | CASGLVDRIPEAFF | TGTGCTAGTGGTTTGGTCGACAGAATCCCTGAAGCTTTCTTT
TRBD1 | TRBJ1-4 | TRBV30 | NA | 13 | CAWSGDSNEKLFF | TGTGCCTGGAGTGGGGACAGCAATGAAAAACTGTTTTTT
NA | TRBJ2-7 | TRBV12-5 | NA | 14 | CASGLSQGTYEQYF | TGTGCTAGTGGTTTGTCGCAGGGCACCTACGAGCAGTACTTC
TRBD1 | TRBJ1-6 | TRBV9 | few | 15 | CASSGGQGRNSLLHF | TGTGCCAGCAGCGGGGGACAGGGTAGAAATTCACTCCTCCACTTT
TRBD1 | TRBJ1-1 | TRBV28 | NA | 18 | CASTPPKGRGRGNTEAFF | TGTGCCAGCACCCCCCCTAAGGGCAGGGGGCGGGGGAACACTGAAGCTTTCTTT
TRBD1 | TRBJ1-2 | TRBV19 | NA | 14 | CASTRDRVSYGYTF | TGTGCCAGTACCCGAGACAGGGTCTCTTATGGCTACACCTTC
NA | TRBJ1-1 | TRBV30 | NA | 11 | CAWSPVTEAFF | TGTGCCTGGAGTCCAGTCACTGAAGCTTTCTTT
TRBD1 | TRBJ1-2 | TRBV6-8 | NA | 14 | CASSYRTGRDGYTF | TGTGCCAGCAGTTACAGGACAGGGAGGGATGGCTACACCTTC
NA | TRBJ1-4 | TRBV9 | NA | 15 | CASSVERGTNEKLFF | TGTGCCAGCAGCGTAGAAAGGGGAACTAATGAAAAACTGTTTTTT
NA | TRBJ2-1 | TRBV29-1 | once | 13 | CSVGDRTYNEQFF | TGCAGCGTTGGAGACAGGACCTACAATGAGCAGTTCTTC
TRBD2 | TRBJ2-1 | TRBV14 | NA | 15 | CASSDGLADSDEQFF | TGTGCCAGCAGCGATGGACTAGCGGACAGCGATGAGCAGTTCTTC
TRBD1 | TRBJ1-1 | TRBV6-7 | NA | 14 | CANSLGTGNTEAFF | TGTGCCAACAGTCTTGGGACAGGGAACACTGAAGCTTTCTTT
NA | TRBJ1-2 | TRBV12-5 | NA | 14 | CASGLSGRTYGYTF | TGTGCTAGTGGTTTGAGTGGGAGGACCTATGGCTACACCTTC
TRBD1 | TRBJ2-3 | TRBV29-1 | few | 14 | CSFTGTGVTDTQYF | TGCAGCTTCACCGGGACAGGGGTAACAGATACGCAGTATTTT
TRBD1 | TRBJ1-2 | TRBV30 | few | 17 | CAWTPSPRDRPRENDTF | TGTGCCTGGACCCCCTCCCCCCGGGACAGGCCCCGTGAAAATGACACCTTC
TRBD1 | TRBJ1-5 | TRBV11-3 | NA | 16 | CASSRRTGGFAQPQHF | TGTGCCAGCAGCCGGCGGACAGGGGGATTCGCTCAGCCCCAGCATTTT
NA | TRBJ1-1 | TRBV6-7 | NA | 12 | CAAVGTNTEAFF | TGTGCAGCGGTAGGCACGAACACTGAAGCTTTCTTT
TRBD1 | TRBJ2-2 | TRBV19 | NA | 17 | CASSIERTGLITGELFF | TGTGCCAGTAGTATAGAGAGGACAGGGTTGATCACCGGGGAGCTGTTTTTT
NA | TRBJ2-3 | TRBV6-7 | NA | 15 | CASSYPGRRTDTQYF | TGTGCCAGCAGTTACCCAGGACGCCGCACAGATACGCAGTATTTT